The 30 T cell receptor beta chains reported below all come from one sample, sequenced in a study of cytomegalovirus exposure and HLA in healthy donors. Primers included in the PCR were 60 Vbeta and 13 Jbeta primers. Profiling relied on immunoSEQ multiplex PCR, and the TCRdb table lists in-frame clones only, not all of them. This sample yields some 120,000 clones, of which around four fifths are seen a single time; approximately 11% belongs to the top ten. The material sequenced was PBMCs. The receptors come from a man aged 25-40 years in good health and CMV-seropositive.

The rearrangement joins TRBV2 to TRBJ1-1; 9 bases line up with TRBD1. The CDR3 length is 14 residues. After removal of 6 bases from V and 7 bases from J, the junction contained 9 bases not matched to a gene. The germline V gene has CDR1 SNHLY and CDR2 FYNNEI. DNA of the CDR3: TGTGCCAGCAGGACTAATGGACAGGGGAGTGAAGCTTTCTTT. It translates to CASRTNGQGSEAFF. Looking up the rest from reference TRBV2 and TRBJ1-1 gives the full variable domain: EPEVTQTPSHQVTQMGQEVILRCVPISNHLYFYWYRQILGQKVEFLVSFYNNEISEKSEIFDDQFSVERPDGSNFTLKIRSTKLEDSAMYFCASRTNGQGSEAFFGQGTRLTVV.

The gene calls are TRBV5-1 and TRBJ2-7; TRBD2 is a possible D gene (5 bases). CDR3 size: 15 residues. V dropped 0 bases and J dropped 2 bases, with 12 bases sitting between them. The germline V gene encodes CDR1 SGHRS and CDR2 YFSETQ. In DNA, the CDR3 is TGCGCCAGCAGCTTGGAACTAGGAAGAACCTACGAGCAGTACTTC. Translation gives CASSLELGRTYEQYF.

The V call is TRBV28, the J call TRBJ2-1; 8 bases match TRBD1. Trimming at V came to 2 bases and at J to 8 bases, leaving 11 bases not matched to a gene. The CDR3 contains 16 residues. Germline V gene sequence: CDR1 MDHEN, CDR2 SYDVKM. The chain's CDR3 is CASSLNGQGASDEQFF. The DNA for the CDR3 is TGTGCCAGCAGTTTAAACGGGCAGGGGGCTAGCGATGAGCAGTTCTTC.

The V call is TRBV7-2, the J call TRBJ2-7; possible D gene TRBD2, 6 bases. Germline loops: CDR1 SGHTA, CDR2 FQGNSA. Between the trimmed V and J ends, which lost 1 base and 7 bases, there was a span of 8 bases. The CDR3 has 12 amino acids. CDR3 residues: CASSLDGGEQYF. In DNA, the CDR3 is TGTGCCAGCAGCTTAGATGGGGGGGAGCAGTACTTC.

Note on this clone: An end of the junction differs from the germline gene, which may be a read error. Other nucleotide sequences in the sample specify the same CDR3. V usage is TRBV6-5 and J usage is TRBJ1-2; 10 nucleotides match TRBD1. The CDR3 totals 14 residues. Germline CDR1 is MNHEY and CDR2 is SVGAGI. The CDR3 here is CASSRTGGGYGYTF. The DNA of the CDR3 is TGCGCCAGCAGTCGGACAGGGGGGGGCTATGGCTACACCTTC.

This clone has just one count. The chain joins TRBV5-4 to TRBJ2-2; 7 bases agree with TRBD1. Germline V gene data show CDR1 as SGHNT and CDR2 as YYREEE (reference sequence). Losses at the gene ends were 3 bases for V and 4 bases for J; bases not matched to a gene: 6. The CDR3 runs 15 residues. The CDR3 DNA reads TGTGCCAGCAGCTCGGAGACAGGGTCCACCGGGGAGCTGTTTTTT. Translating gives CASSSETGSTGELFF. Full variable domain (rest looked up from reference TRBV5-4 and TRBJ2-2): ETGVTQSPTHLIKTRGQQVTLRCSSQSGHNTVSWYQQALGQGPQFIFQYYREEENGRGNFPPRFSGLQFPNYSSELNVNALELDDSALYLCASSSETGSTGELFFGEGSRLTVL.

The gene calls are TRBV7-9 and TRBJ1-2; 10 nucleotides line up with TRBD1. The V gene's germline CDR1 is SEHNR and CDR2 FQNEAQ (reference sequence). This CDR3 is 16 amino acids long. V lost 5 bases to trimming and J lost 3 bases; unmatched junction nucleotides: 9. The CDR3 bases are TGTGCCAGCAGCCCAGCCGGGGACAGGGGTGACTATGGCTACACCTTC. Translated, it gives CASSPAGDRGDYGYTF.

The chain uses TRBV6-5 and TRBJ2-1, with a tentative D call TRBD2 (5 bases). The CDR3 consists of 13 residues. In germline, CDR1 is MNHEY, CDR2 SVGAGI. V was shortened by 8 bases and J by 0 bases, with 8 bases between the two germline ends. The CDR3 DNA is TGTGCCAGCCGAGGGAGCTCCTACAATGAGCAGTTCTTC. Encoded protein: CASRGSSYNEQFF.

This rearrangement joins TRBV28 to TRBJ2-1; 7 bases line up with TRBD2. Looked up from germline, CDR1 is MDHEN and CDR2 is SYDVKM. J gave up 4 bases and V 8 bases, and 8 bases lay outside the gene matches. The CDR3 has 14 residues. CDR3 in DNA: TGTGCCAGCGGCTCGGGAGGCCTATACAATGAGCAGTTCTTC. This gives the protein CASGSGGLYNEQFF.

The chain is built from TRBV5-6 and TRBJ1-2; D may be TRBD1 (6 bases). The CDR3 has 15 amino acids. The germline V gene encodes CDR1 SGHDT and CDR2 YYEEEE. Trimming removed 0 bases from V and 4 bases from J, with 13 bases in between. Here the CDR3 DNA reads TGTGCCAGCAGCTTGGTAGTCAGGGGCGCCTATGGCTACACCTTC. As protein: CASSLVVRGAYGYTF.

The V gene is TRBV27, the J gene TRBJ2-7, with a weak D call TRBD1 (6 bases). V lost 4 bases and J 3 bases, leaving 16 bases between the germline ends. CDR1 MNHEY and CDR2 SMNVEV come from the germline V gene (reference sequence). The CDR3 length is 15 residues. This CDR3 reads CASSSARPTGYEQYF. In DNA form, the CDR3 reads TGTGCCAGCAGTTCCGCTAGACCGACAGGCTACGAGCAGTACTTC.

This chain uses TRBV27 with TRBJ2-3, with D hard to call. V shed 6 bases and J shed 4 bases, with 14 bases lying between them. The CDR3 loop spans 14 amino acids. Germline V gene data show CDR1 as MNHEY and CDR2 as SMNVEV (reference sequence). CDR3 nucleotide sequence: TGTGCCAGCAGGTTGATCCAACTGGCAGATACGCAGTATTTT. Translating it yields CASRLIQLADTQYF.

The chain combines TRBV7-9 with TRBJ1-1, with D unresolved. Germline CDR1 is SEHNR and CDR2 is FQNEAQ (reference sequence). This CDR3 has 13 residues. The V end was cut by 3 bases, the J end by 6 bases, with 11 bases between. CDR3 sequence (DNA): TGTGCCAGCAGCTTTCGCGAGATGGCTGAAGCTTTCTTT. Translation: CASSFREMAEAFF. The full variable domain, its missing parts supplied by reference TRBV7-9 and TRBJ1-1, is DTGVSQNPRHKITKRGQNVTFRCDPISEHNRLYWYRQTLGQGPEFLTYFQNEAQLEKSRLLSDRFSAERPKGSFSTLEIQRTEQGDSAMYLCASSFREMAEAFFGQGTRLTVV.

The V and J genes are TRBV4-3 and TRBJ1-1; D may be TRBD1 (6 bases). The germline gives CDR1 LGHNA, CDR2 YSLEER. The CDR3 runs to 14 residues. V lost 6 bases and J lost 0, with 11 bases in between. CDR3 residues: CASRPGTLNTEAFF. CDR3 in DNA: TGCGCCAGCAGGCCCGGGACACTGAACACTGAAGCTTTCTTT.

V and J are TRBV27 and TRBJ1-2; perhaps TRBD1 as D (6 bases). V was trimmed by 7 bases and J by 6 bases, leaving 21 bases between them. Germline loops: CDR1 MNHEY, CDR2 SMNVEV (reference sequence). The CDR3 totals 15 residues. CDR3 nucleotide sequence: TGTGCCAGCACCTTCAAGGTACCAGGGGTGGATGGCTACACCTTC. Protein product: CASTFKVPGVDGYTF.

V usage is TRBV5-8 and J usage is TRBJ1-4; 11 bases line up with TRBD1. V lost 4 bases and J lost 7; bases outside the gene matches: 9. The CDR3 extends over 16 amino acids. Germline V gives CDR1 SGHTS, CDR2 YDEGEE. The CDR3: CASSGQGAVFLEKLFF. The CDR3 region has the DNA TGTGCCAGCAGCGGACAGGGGGCGGTGTTTCTTGAAAAACTGTTTTTT.

This chain joins TRBV6-5 and TRBJ2-4, with D unresolved. The germline gives CDR1 MNHEY, CDR2 SVGAGI. Trimming cost V 2 bases and J 8 bases, with 10 bases left between them. The CDR3 spans 13 residues. CDR3 sequence (DNA): TGTGCCAGCAGTTACGGCCTTTTGGACATTCAGTACTTC. Translating it yields CASSYGLLDIQYF.

The genes are TRBV19 and TRBJ1-5; D is ambiguous. Trimming took 3 bases from V and 12 from J, leaving 18 bases between them. Germline V gene sequence: CDR1 LNHDA, CDR2 SQIVND (reference sequence). This CDR3 region has 14 residues. CDR3 in DNA: TGTGCCAGTAGTATGGGCCAGCCTGGTCGGGGCCAGCATTTT. This gives the protein CASSMGQPGRGQHF. The full variable domain, in which reference TRBV19 and TRBJ1-5 provide the parts outside the CDR3, is DGGITQSPKYLFRKEGQNVTLSCEQNLNHDAMYWYRQDPGQGLRLIYYSQIVNDFQKGDIAEGYSVSREKKESFPLTVTSAQKNPTAFYLCASSMGQPGRGQHFGDGTRLSIL.

This clone has a handful of counts. The rearrangement links TRBV12-5 to TRBJ2-1, with 12 bases lining up with TRBD2. The V and J ends lost 4 bases and 7 bases, in that order; junction bases with no gene match: 8. Per germline, CDR1 LGHNT and CDR2 FRNRAP. The CDR3 is 16 amino acids. CDR3 in amino acids: CASGSQLAGGRNEQFF. The CDR3 DNA reads as TGTGCTAGTGGTTCCCAACTAGCGGGAGGTAGGAATGAGCAGTTCTTC.

J is TRBJ2-5 and V is TRBV6-6, with TRBD2 matching over 10 bases. J lost 5 bases, V lost 7 bases, and 7 bases had no gene match. Germline values: CDR1 MNHNY, CDR2 SVGAGI (reference sequence). The CDR3 is 14 residues long. The CDR3 sequence: CASTEREGAETQYF. The CDR3 DNA follows: TGTGCCAGCACTGAGCGGGAGGGCGCGGAGACCCAGTACTTC.

CDR3 sequence: CASSPRQGGYGYTF. For the CDR3, the DNA is TGTGCCAGCAGTCCCCGACAGGGGGGGTATGGCTACACCTTC. The V call is TRBV27, the J call TRBJ1-2; 9 bases are a match to TRBD1. This CDR3 comprises 14 residues. V lost 5 bases to trimming and J lost 5 bases; unmatched junction nucleotides: 6. Germline V gives CDR1 MNHEY, CDR2 SMNVEV (reference sequence).

The gene calls are TRBV12-5 and TRBJ2-1; perhaps TRBD2 as D (7 bases). V lost 5 bases, J lost 0 bases, and 8 bases lay in between. The CDR3 has 14 amino acids. From germline, CDR1 is LGHNT and CDR2 FRNRAP. CDR3 in DNA: TGTGCTAGTGGTCGGGGGGCCTCCTACAATGAGCAGTTCTTC. Protein sequence: CASGRGASYNEQFF.

The chain carries TRBV18 and TRBJ2-5; 11 nucleotides align to TRBD2. Germline V gene lookup returns CDR1 KGHSH and CDR2 LQKENI. The trim removed 4 bases at V and 5 bases at J, leaving 9 bases unmatched. This CDR3 contains 16 residues. The CDR3 DNA sequence: TGTGCCAGCTCACTAGACATAGCGGGAGGGATGGAGACCCAGTACTTC. Its translation is CASSLDIAGGMETQYF.

The rearrangement uses TRBV27 and TRBJ2-5, with 8 bases lining up with TRBD2. This CDR3 spans 15 amino acids. The trim removed 3 bases at V and 5 bases at J, leaving 8 bases unmatched. The germline CDR1 and CDR2 sequences are MNHEY and SMNVEV (reference sequence). CDR3 residues: CASSFLRGGPETQYF. The CDR3 nucleotides read TGTGCCAGCAGTTTCCTCCGGGGGGGTCCGGAGACCCAGTACTTC.

The V call is TRBV28, the J call TRBJ1-2; 8 bases align to TRBD1. This CDR3 is 16 amino acids long. V dropped 1 base and J dropped 0; count of bases not matched to a gene: 4. The germline gives CDR1 MDHEN, CDR2 SYDVKM. In DNA, the CDR3 is TGTGCCAGCAGTTTATTGGGACAGGTGACTAACTATGGCTACACCTTC. This gives the protein CASSLLGQVTNYGYTF.

The chain links TRBV5-5 to TRBJ1-1; 7 nucleotides line up with TRBD1. CDR1 and CDR2 (germline): SGHKS, YYEKEE (reference sequence). This CDR3 has 15 residues. With 3 bases clipped from V and 5 bases from J, the junction kept 10 bases outside the gene matches. For the CDR3, the DNA is TGTGCCAGCAGCTCATTGACAGGGTTGACTACTGAAGCTTTCTTT. Translating gives CASSSLTGLTTEAFF.

V and J are TRBV7-2 and TRBJ1-2; 8 bases agree with TRBD1. With V trimmed by 3 bases and J by 4 bases, 4 bases remained unmatched. There are 14 residues in the CDR3. Germline CDR1 is SGHTA and CDR2 is FQGNSA. DNA for the CDR3: TGTGCCAGCAGCTTGGCGACAGGGGTCTATGGCTACACCTTC. Translation gives CASSLATGVYGYTF.

This clone was counted a single time. V and J are TRBV19 and TRBJ2-2; D remains ambiguous. There are 13 residues in the CDR3. The V and J ends lost 6 bases and 4 bases respectively, with 9 bases between them. Germline CDR1 and CDR2: LNHDA and SQIVND (reference sequence). CDR3 in DNA: TGTGCCAGTAGCCCAGGTGCCACCGGGGAGCTGTTTTTT. Amino acid sequence: CASSPGATGELFF.

The rearrangement links TRBV9 to TRBJ1-1; TRBD1 agrees at 8 bases. Per germline, CDR1 SGDLS and CDR2 YYNGEE. J lost 2 bases, V lost 4 bases, and 16 bases had no gene match. The CDR3 consists of 18 residues. DNA of the CDR3: TGTGCCAGCAGCCCCCCCGGGGGCGGACAGGGACCTAACACTGAAGCTTTCTTT. Translation: CASSPPGGGQGPNTEAFF. Full variable domain (remainder filled in from reference TRBV9 and TRBJ1-1): DSGVTQTPKHLITATGQRVTLRCSPRSGDLSVYWYQQSLDQGLQFLIQYYNGEERAKGNILERFSAQQFPDLHSELNLSSLELGDSALYFCASSPPGGGQGPNTEAFFGQGTRLTVV.

This clone was picked up a small number of times. This chain joins TRBV7-9 and TRBJ2-7, with a tentative D call TRBD1 (7 bases). Germline CDR1 SEHNR, CDR2 FQNEAQ (reference sequence). Trimming left V 5 bases short and J 0 bases short, with 8 bases between. There are 13 residues in the CDR3. The CDR3 reads CASSQGGSYEQYF. CDR3 bases: TGTGCCAGCAGCCAGGGGGGCTCCTACGAGCAGTACTTC.